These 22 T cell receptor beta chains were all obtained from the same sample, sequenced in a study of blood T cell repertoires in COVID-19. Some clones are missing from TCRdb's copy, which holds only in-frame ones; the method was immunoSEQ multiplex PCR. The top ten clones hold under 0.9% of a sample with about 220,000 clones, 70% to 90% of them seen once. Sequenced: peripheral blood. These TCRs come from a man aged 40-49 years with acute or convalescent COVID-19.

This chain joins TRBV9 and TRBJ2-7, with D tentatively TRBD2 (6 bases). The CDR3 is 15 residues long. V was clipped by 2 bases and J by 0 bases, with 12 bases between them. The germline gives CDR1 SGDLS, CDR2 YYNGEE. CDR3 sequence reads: CASSVGGASSYEQYF. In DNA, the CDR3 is TGTGCCAGCAGCGTTGGCGGGGCAAGCTCCTACGAGCAGTACTTC.

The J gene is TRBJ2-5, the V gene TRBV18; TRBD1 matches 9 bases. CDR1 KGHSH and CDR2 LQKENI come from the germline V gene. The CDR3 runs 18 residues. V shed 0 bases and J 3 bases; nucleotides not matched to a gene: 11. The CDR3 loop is CASSPPVLTGTGKETQYF. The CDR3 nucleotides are TGTGCCAGCTCACCACCGGTTTTAACCGGGACAGGGAAAGAGACCCAGTACTTC. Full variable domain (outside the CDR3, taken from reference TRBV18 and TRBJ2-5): NAGVMQNPRHLVRRRGQEARLRCSPMKGHSHVYWYRQLPEEGLKFMVYLQKENIIDESGMPKERFSAEFPKEGPSILRIQQVVRGDSAAYFCASSPPVLTGTGKETQYFGPGTRLLVL.

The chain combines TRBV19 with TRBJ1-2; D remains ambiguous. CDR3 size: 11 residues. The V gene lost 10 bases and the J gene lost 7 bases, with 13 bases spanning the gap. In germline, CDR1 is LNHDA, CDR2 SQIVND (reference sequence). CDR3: CAIELSGGYTF. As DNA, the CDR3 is TGTGCCATCGAACTAAGTGGTGGCTACACCTTC.

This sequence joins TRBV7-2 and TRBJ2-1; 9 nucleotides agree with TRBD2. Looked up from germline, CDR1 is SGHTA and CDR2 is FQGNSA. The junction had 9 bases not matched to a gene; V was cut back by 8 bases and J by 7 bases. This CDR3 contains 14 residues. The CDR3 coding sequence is TGTGCCAGCTGGGGGGCGGGAGGGATGAATGAGCAGTTCTTC. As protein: CASWGAGGMNEQFF.

In DNA form, the CDR3 reads TGCGCCAGCAGCGGACCGGGACAGGGGCTCTACGAGCAGTACTTC. Protein sequence: CASSGPGQGLYEQYF. The chain combines TRBV4-1 with TRBJ2-7; TRBD1 aligns across 10 bases. The CDR3 runs 15 residues. Trimming cost V 5 bases and J 3 bases; bases outside gene matches: 7. Germline CDR1 reads MGHRA; CDR2 reads YSYEKL.

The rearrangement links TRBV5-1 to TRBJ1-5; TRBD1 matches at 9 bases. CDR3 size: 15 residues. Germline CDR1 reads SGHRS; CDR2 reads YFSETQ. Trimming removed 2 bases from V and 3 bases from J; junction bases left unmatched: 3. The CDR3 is CASSFGQGFNQPQHF. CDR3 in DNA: TGCGCCAGCAGCTTCGGACAGGGGTTCAATCAGCCCCAGCATTTT. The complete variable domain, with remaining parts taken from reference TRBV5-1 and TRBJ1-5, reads KAGVTQTPRYLIKTRGQQVTLSCSPISGHRSVSWYQQTPGQGLQFLFEYFSETQRNKGNFPGRFSGRQFSNSRSEMNVSTLELGDSALYLCASSFGQGFNQPQHFGDGTRLSIL.

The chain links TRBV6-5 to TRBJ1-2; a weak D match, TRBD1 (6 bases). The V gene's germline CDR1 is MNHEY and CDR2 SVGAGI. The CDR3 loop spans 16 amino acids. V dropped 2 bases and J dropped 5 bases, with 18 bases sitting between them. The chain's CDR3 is CASSYQDLGTSYGYTF. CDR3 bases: TGTGCCAGCAGTTACCAGGACCTCGGGACATCGTATGGCTACACCTTC.

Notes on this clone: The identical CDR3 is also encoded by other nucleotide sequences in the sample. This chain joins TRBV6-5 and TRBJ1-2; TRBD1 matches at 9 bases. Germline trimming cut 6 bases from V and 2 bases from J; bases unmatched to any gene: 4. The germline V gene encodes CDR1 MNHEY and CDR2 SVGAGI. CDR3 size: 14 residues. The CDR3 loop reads CASRETGGNYGYTF. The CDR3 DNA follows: TGTGCCAGCAGGGAGACAGGGGGGAACTATGGCTACACCTTC.

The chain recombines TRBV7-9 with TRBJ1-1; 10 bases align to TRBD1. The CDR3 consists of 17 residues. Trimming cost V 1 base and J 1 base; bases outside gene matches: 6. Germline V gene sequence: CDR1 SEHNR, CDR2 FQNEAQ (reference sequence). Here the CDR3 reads CASSLVTGGVPNTEAFF. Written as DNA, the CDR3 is TGTGCCAGCAGCTTAGTGACAGGGGGCGTTCCGAACACTGAAGCTTTCTTT.

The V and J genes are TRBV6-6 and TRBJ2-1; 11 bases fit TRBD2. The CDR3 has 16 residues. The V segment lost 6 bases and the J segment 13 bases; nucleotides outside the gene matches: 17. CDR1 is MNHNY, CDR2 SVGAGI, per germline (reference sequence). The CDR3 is CASRMPSGGNMTEQFF. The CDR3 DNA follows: TGTGCCAGCAGGATGCCTAGCGGGGGGAATATGACGGAACAGTTCTTC.

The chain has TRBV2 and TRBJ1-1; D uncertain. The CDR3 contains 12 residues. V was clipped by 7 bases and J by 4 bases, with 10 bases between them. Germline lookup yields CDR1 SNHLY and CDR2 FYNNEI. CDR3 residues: CASTAEVTEAFF. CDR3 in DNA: TGTGCCAGCACTGCAGAAGTCACTGAAGCTTTCTTT.

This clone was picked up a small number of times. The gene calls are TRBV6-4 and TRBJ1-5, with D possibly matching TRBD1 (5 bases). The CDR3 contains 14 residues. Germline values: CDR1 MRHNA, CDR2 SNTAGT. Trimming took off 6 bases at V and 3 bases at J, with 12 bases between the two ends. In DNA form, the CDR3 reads TGTGCCAGCAGGCCGACAGAATCCAATCAGCCCCAGCATTTT. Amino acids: CASRPTESNQPQHF.

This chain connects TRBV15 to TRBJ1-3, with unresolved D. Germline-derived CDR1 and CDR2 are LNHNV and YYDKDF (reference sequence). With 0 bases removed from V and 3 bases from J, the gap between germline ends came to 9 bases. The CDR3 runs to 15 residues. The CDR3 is CATSRDRQIGNTIYF. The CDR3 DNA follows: TGTGCCACCAGCAGAGATCGTCAGATTGGAAACACCATATATTTT.

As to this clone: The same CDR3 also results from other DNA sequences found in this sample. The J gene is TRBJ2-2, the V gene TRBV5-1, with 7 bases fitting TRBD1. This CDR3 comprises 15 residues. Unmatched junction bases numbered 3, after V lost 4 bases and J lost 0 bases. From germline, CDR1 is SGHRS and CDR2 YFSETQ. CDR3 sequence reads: CASSPGTANTGELFF. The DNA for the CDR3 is TGCGCCAGCAGCCCCGGGACAGCGAACACCGGGGAGCTGTTTTTT.

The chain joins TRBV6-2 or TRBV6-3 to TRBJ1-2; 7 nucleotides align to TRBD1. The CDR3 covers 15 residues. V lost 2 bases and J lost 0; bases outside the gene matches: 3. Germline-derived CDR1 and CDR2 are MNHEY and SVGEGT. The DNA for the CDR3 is TGTGCCAGCAGTTACGACACAGGGGCTAACTATGGCTACACCTTC. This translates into CASSYDTGANYGYTF.

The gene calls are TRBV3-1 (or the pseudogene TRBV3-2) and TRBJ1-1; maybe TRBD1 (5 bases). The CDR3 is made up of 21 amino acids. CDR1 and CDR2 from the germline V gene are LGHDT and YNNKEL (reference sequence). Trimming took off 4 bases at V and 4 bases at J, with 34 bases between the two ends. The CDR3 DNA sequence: TGTGCCAGCAGCCCCCCCAGAAGTGGGACTTATCGAGGTATCGGTAGCACTGAAGCTTTCTTT. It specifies CASSPPRSGTYRGIGSTEAFF.

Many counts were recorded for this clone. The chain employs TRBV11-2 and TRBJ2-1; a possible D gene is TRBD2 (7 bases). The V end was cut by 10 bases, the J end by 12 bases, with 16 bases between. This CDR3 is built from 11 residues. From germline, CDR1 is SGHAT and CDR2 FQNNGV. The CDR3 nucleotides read TGTGCCACACAGAGGGGGGGTGGGCAGTTCTTC. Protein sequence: CATQRGGGQFF. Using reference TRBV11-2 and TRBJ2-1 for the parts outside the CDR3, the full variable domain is EAGVAQSPRYKIIEKRQSVAFWCNPISGHATLYWYQQILGQGPKLLIQFQNNGVVDDSQLPKDRFSAERLKGVDSTLKIQPAKLEDSAVYLCATQRGGGQFFGPGTRLTVL.

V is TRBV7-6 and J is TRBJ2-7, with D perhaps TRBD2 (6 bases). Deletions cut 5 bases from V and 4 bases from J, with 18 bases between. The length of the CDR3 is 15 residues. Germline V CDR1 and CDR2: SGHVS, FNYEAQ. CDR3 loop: CASSHGTRPPYEQYF. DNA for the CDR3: TGTGCCAGCAGCCACGGGACTCGTCCCCCTTACGAGCAGTACTTC.

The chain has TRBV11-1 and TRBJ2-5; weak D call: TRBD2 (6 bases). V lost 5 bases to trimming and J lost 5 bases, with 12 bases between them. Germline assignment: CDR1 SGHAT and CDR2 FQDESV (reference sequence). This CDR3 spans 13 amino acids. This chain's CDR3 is CASSRRGGETQYF. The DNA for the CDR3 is TGTGCCAGCAGCCGCCGAGGAGGGGAGACCCAGTACTTC.

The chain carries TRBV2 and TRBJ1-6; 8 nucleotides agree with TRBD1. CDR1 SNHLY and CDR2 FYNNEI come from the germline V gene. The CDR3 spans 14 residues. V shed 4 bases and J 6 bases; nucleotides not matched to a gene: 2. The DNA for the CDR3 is TGTGCCAGCAGTGGACAGGGGCGTAATTCACCCCTCCACTTT. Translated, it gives CASSGQGRNSPLHF.

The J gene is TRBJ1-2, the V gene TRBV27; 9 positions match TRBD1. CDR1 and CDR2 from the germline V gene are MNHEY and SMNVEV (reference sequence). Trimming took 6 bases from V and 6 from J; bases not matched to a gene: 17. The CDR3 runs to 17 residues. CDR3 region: CASSTLAQGAQFNGYTF. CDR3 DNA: TGTGCCAGCAGCACACTGGCACAGGGGGCGCAGTTTAATGGCTACACCTTC.

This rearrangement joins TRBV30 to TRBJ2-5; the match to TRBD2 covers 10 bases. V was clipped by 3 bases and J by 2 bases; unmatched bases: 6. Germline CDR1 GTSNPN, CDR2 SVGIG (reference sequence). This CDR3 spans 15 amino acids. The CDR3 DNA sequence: TGTGCCTGGAGCCTTGAACTAGCGGGGCAAGAGACCCAGTACTTC. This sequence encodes CAWSLELAGQETQYF.